This T cell receptor (beta chain) was recorded in a study of monozygotic twins with inflammatory bowel disease. Per germline, CDR1 SGHDT and CDR2 YYEEEE. The CDR3 totals 17 residues. Each donor supplied around 2.3 ml of blood. There were eight separate reactions per sample in which cDNA was made. Each CDR3 protein gets one entry in TCRdb, which reprocessed the 5' RACE reads and gives no DNA. The sample totals more than 300,000 distinct CDR3 sequences. As concerns this clonotype: Its antigen remains unknown.

Findings and limits, study-wide: Whereas healthy co-twins had higher TCRbeta diversity (inverse Simpson), IBD patients had lower diversity.

Material for sequencing was blood. The TCR comes from a human donor with ulcerative colitis or Crohn's disease, or a healthy co-twin of an affected twin (not recorded which). The chain joins TRBV5-6 to TRBJ1-1; with no DNA, the TCRdb D assignment of TRBD1 cannot be verified. CDR3 protein: CASSSSTRTGMNTEAFF.